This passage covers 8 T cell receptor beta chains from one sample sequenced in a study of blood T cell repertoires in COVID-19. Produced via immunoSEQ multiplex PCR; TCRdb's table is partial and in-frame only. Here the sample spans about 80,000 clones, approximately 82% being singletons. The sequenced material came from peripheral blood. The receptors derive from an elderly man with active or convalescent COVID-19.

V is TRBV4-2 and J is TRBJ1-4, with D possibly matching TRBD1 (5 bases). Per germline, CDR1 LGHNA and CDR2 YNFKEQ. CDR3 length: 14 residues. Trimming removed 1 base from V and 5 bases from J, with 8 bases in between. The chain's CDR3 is CASSQAAGNEKLFF. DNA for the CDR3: TGTGCCAGCAGCCAAGCGGCAGGGAATGAAAAACTGTTTTTT.

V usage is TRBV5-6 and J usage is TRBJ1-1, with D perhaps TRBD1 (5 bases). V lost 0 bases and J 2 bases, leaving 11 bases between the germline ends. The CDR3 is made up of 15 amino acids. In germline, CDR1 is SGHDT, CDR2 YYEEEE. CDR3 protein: CASSLGGAQNTEAFF. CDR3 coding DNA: TGTGCCAGCAGCTTGGGTGGGGCGCAAAACACTGAAGCTTTCTTT.

In DNA form, the CDR3 reads TGTGCCAGCAGCCCTCCCCCCAAGCGAGATACGCAGTATTTT. It is translated as CASSPPPKRDTQYF. The rearrangement links TRBV7-2 to TRBJ2-3, with no clear D. Germline V CDR1 and CDR2: SGHTA, FQGNSA. The germline V and J ends were trimmed by 5 bases and 5 bases, with 14 bases remaining between them. The CDR3 extends over 14 amino acids. Supplemented by reference TRBV7-2 and TRBJ2-3, the full variable domain reads GAGVSQSPSNKVTEKGKDVELRCDPISGHTALYWYRQSLGQGLEFLIYFQGNSAPDKSGLPSDRFSAERTGGSVSTLTIQRTQQEDSAVYLCASSPPPKRDTQYFGPGTRLTVL.

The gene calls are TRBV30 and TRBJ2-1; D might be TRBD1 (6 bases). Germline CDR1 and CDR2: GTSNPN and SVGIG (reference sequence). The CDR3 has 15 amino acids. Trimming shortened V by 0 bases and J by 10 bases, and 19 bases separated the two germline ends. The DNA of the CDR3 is TGTGCCTGGAGTGTAACGGGCCAGAAAAGGGGGGAGCAGTTCTTC. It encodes CAWSVTGQKRGEQFF.

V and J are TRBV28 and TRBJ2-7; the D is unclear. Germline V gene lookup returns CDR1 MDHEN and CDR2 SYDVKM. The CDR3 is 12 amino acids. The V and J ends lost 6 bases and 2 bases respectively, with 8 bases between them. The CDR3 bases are TGTGCCAGCAGCCCGACAACCTACGAGCAGTACTTC. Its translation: CASSPTTYEQYF.

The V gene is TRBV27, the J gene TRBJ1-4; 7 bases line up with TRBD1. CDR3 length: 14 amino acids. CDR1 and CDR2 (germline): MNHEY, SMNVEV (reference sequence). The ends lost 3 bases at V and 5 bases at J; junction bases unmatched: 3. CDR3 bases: TGTGCCAGCAGTTTTCAGGGGGTAAATGAAAAACTGTTTTTT. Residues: CASSFQGVNEKLFF.

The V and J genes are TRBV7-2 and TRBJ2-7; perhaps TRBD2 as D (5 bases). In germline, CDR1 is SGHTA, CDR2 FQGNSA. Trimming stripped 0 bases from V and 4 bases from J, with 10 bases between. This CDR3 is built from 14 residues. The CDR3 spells CASSLALGGYEQYF. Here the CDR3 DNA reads TGTGCCAGCAGCTTAGCGCTTGGAGGATACGAGCAGTACTTC.

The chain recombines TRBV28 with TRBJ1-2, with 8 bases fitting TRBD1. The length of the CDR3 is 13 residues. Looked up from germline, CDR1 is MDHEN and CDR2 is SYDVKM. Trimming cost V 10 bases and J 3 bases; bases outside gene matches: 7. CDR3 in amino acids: CATRTGGDYGYTF. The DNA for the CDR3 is TGTGCCACCCGAACAGGGGGGGACTATGGCTACACCTTC.